The 18 T cell receptor beta chains reported below all come from one sample, sequenced in a study of PD-1 blockade in classical Hodgkin lymphoma. TCRdb keeps only in-frame clones here, not all; method: immunoSEQ multiplex PCR. The data contain roughly 31,000 clones, 85% of them singletons. Each patient relapsed following autologous stem cell transplantation, and prior brentuximab vedotin exposure differed. Using magnetic negative selection, the CD4+ T cells were separated out of thawed PBMCs. This material consisted of CD4+ T cells from blood, taken at baseline. The receptor set was obtained from a human donor with classical Hodgkin lymphoma.

CDR3: CASSLVHMAGRSSYEQYF. CDR3 nucleotides: TGTGCCAGCAGCTTGGTTCATATGGCAGGGCGTTCCTCCTACGAGCAGTACTTC. This rearrangement joins TRBV5-8 to TRBJ2-7; D is possibly TRBD1 (5 bases). V gave up 0 bases and J gave up 0 bases, with 19 bases separating them. From germline, CDR1 is SGHTS and CDR2 YDEGEE. This CDR3 is built from 18 residues.

This clone was observed once. The chain employs TRBV5-1 and TRBJ2-7; D is perhaps TRBD1 or TRBD2 (5 bases each). Deletions cut 0 bases from V and 5 bases from J, with 18 bases between. Germline V gene lookup returns CDR1 SGHRS and CDR2 YFSETQ. The CDR3 is made up of 16 amino acids. CDR3 sequence (DNA): TGCGCCAGCAGCTTGGGAGGGGCAGGGACGAGGGACGAGCAGTACTTC. Protein sequence: CASSLGGAGTRDEQYF.

The chain joins TRBV4-1 to TRBJ2-4, with D unresolved. CDR1 is MGHRA, CDR2 YSYEKL, per germline. V was cut by 0 bases and J by 0 bases, with 9 bases left in between. The CDR3 contains 16 residues. Here the CDR3 DNA reads TGCGCCAGCAGCCAAGACTCCCTCCTAGCCAAAAACATTCAGTACTTC. Translated: CASSQDSLLAKNIQYF.

V usage is TRBV10-3 and J usage is TRBJ1-1; a possible D gene is TRBD1 (6 bases). There are 14 residues in the CDR3. Looked up from germline, CDR1 is ENHRY and CDR2 is SYGVKD. The V gene lost 6 bases and the J gene lost 1 base, with 12 bases spanning the gap. The CDR3 here is CAISPRGSNTEAFF. CDR3 DNA sequence: TGTGCCATCAGCCCCAGGGGATCGAACACTGAAGCTTTCTTT.

V gene TRBV7-2 combines with J gene TRBJ2-7, with D possibly TRBD2 on 5 matching bases. The germline CDR1 and CDR2 sequences are SGHTA and FQGNSA. V was trimmed by 1 base and J by 0 bases, leaving 10 bases between them. This CDR3 is built from 15 residues. CDR3 DNA: TGTGCCAGCAGCTTAGAAGTAGCGCGCTCCTACGAGCAGTACTTC. It yields the protein CASSLEVARSYEQYF.

This chain uses TRBV12-5 with TRBJ2-7; the D is unclear. V shed 6 bases and J shed 0 bases, with 9 bases lying between them. CDR1 is LGHNT and CDR2 is FRNRAP in the germline V gene. The CDR3 runs to 13 residues. CDR3 residues: CASGDGGSYEQYF. CDR3 in DNA: TGTGCTAGTGGGGACGGCGGCTCCTACGAGCAGTACTTC.

The V call is TRBV6-5, the J call TRBJ2-3; 7 bases agree with TRBD2. Trimming at V came to 8 bases and at J to 7 bases, leaving 12 bases not matched to a gene. CDR3 length: 14 residues. Germline CDR1 reads MNHEY; CDR2 reads SVGAGI. Here the CDR3 reads CASAGAMAYHTQYF. CDR3 DNA: TGTGCCAGCGCGGGAGCCATGGCCTATCATACGCAGTATTTT.

The rearrangement links TRBV27 to TRBJ2-7; 14 bases are a match to TRBD2. The CDR3 has 16 residues. Trimming cost V 6 bases and J 7 bases; bases outside gene matches: 11. CDR1 is MNHEY, CDR2 SMNVEV, per germline (reference sequence). The CDR3 DNA reads TGTGCCAGCAGGCTAACCGGGACTAGCGGGAGTTGGGAGCAGTACTTC. Its translation: CASRLTGTSGSWEQYF.

This chain joins TRBV12-2 and TRBJ2-1; the table names TRBD2, a call not compared with the DNA. TRBV12-2 is a pseudogene locus. CDR3 length: 21 residues. The CDR3 sequence: CASRLASIIGGGGRFYNEQFF. The CDR3 DNA follows: TGTGCAAGTCGCTTAGCATCCATTATAGGAGGGGGCGGGAGGTTCTACAATGAGCAGTTCTTC.

The V gene is TRBV18, the J gene TRBJ1-2, with D tentatively TRBD1 (5 bases). Trimming took 3 bases from V and 6 from J, leaving 11 bases between them. Per germline, CDR1 KGHSH and CDR2 LQKENI. The CDR3 runs 13 residues. As DNA, the CDR3 is TGTGCCAGCTCACCGGCCCCGGACAATGGCTACACCTTC. Translating gives CASSPAPDNGYTF.

Written as DNA, the CDR3 is TGTGCCAGCAGCTTGACCCTCGCAACTAATGAAAAACTGTTTTTT. Translation: CASSLTLATNEKLFF. The V and J genes are TRBV7-9 and TRBJ1-4; D is uncertain. From germline, CDR1 is SEHNR and CDR2 FQNEAQ (reference sequence). The V end lost 3 bases, the J end lost 0 bases, and 8 bases lay between the germline ends. CDR3 length equals 15 residues.

The CDR3 protein is CASSVTGRANEKLFF. The CDR3 DNA is TGTGCCAGCAGTGTCACAGGGAGGGCTAATGAAAAACTGTTTTTT. The rearrangement joins TRBV6-1 to TRBJ1-4; possible D gene TRBD1, 6 bases. The V gene's germline CDR1 is MNHNS and CDR2 SASEGT. V was cut by 4 bases and J by 3 bases, with 12 bases left in between. The CDR3 is 15 amino acids.

The chain employs TRBV7-2 and TRBJ2-5, with 7 bases that match TRBD2. The CDR3 covers 17 residues. Germline V lookup: CDR1 SGHTA, CDR2 FQGNSA. V was pared by 1 base and J by 5 bases, with 13 bases of the junction left unmatched. The CDR3 DNA is TGTGCCAGCAGCTTAGACCGTGCGGGAGTGTTACGGGAGACCCAGTACTTC. Its protein product is CASSLDRAGVLRETQYF.

This clone occurred a few times. The V gene is TRBV30, the J gene TRBJ1-2, with D hard to call. CDR1 and CDR2 (germline): GTSNPN, SVGIG (reference sequence). Trimming shortened V by 8 bases and J by 5 bases, and 9 bases separated the two germline ends. This CDR3 has 10 residues. CDR3 residues: CARWSYGYTF. In DNA form, the CDR3 reads TGTGCCCGCTGGTCGTATGGCTACACCTTC.

The chain joins TRBV9 to TRBJ2-2; either TRBD1 or TRBD2 may supply D (6 bases each). Germline CDR1 SGDLS, CDR2 YYNGEE. The V end was cut by 2 bases, the J end by 7 bases, with 18 bases between. The CDR3 loop spans 16 amino acids. This chain's CDR3 is CASSVGGGTESGELFF. For the CDR3, the DNA is TGTGCCAGCAGCGTGGGGGGCGGGACGGAGAGCGGGGAGCTGTTTTTT.

This chain joins TRBV30 and TRBJ1-1; no definite D call. Germline CDR1 reads GTSNPN; CDR2 reads SVGIG (reference sequence). There are 15 residues in the CDR3. Trimming removed 2 bases from V and 4 bases from J, with 17 bases in between. In nucleotides, the CDR3 is TGTGCCTGGAGTCCAATTGGCCGGGGTATCACTGAAGCTTTCTTT. Encoded protein: CAWSPIGRGITEAFF.

The chain uses TRBV6-4 and TRBJ2-3, with D tentatively TRBD1 (8 bases). This CDR3 is 16 amino acids long. Germline-derived CDR1 and CDR2 are MRHNA and SNTAGT. V was shortened by 4 bases and J by 2 bases, with 16 bases between the two germline ends. CDR3 sequence: CASSGRTGRATDTQYF. CDR3 nucleotides: TGTGCCAGCAGTGGACGGACAGGGAGGGCCACAGATACGCAGTATTTT.

This chain uses TRBV30 with TRBJ2-7, with 7 bases aligning to TRBD1. The length of the CDR3 is 15 residues. Germline CDR1 and CDR2: GTSNPN and SVGIG (reference sequence). V lost 2 bases and J lost 4; bases outside the gene matches: 11. The DNA of the CDR3 is TGTGCCTGGAGTCACGGACAGGTACCCAGATACGAGCAGTACTTC. Its translation: CAWSHGQVPRYEQYF.